This passage covers 6 T cell receptor beta chains from one sample sequenced in a study of shared clonotypes between healthy human individuals. Profiling relied on immunoSEQ multiplex PCR, and the TCRdb table lists in-frame clones only, not all of them. The table shows some 2,100,000 clones, with 85% to 95% occurring only once. Naive CD8 cells, CD45RO-negative and positively selected for CCR7, excluded terminally differentiated effector memory CD45RA+ cells. The sample comprised naive CD8+ T cells from PBMCs. These receptors came from a man younger than 35 in good health. Some clones in this sample may be carry-over from other donors' samples.

The rearrangement links TRBV5-6 to TRBJ2-1; TRBD2 aligns across 8 bases. V lost 0 bases and J lost 8; bases outside the gene matches: 10. Germline V gene data show CDR1 as SGHDT and CDR2 as YYEEEE. CDR3 length: 16 amino acids. In nucleotides, the CDR3 is TGTGCCAGCAGCTTGGCCTTGGGGACTAGAGTCTATGAGCAGTTCTTC. Protein product: CASSLALGTRVYEQFF.

J is TRBJ2-1 and V is TRBV28; the D is unclear. The CDR3 spans 16 residues. Germline-derived CDR1 and CDR2 are MDHEN and SYDVKM. V was trimmed by 6 bases and J by 1 base, leaving 16 bases between them. This CDR3 is CASRLSDGWSYNEQFF. As DNA, the CDR3 is TGTGCCAGCAGGCTTTCTGACGGTTGGTCCTACAATGAGCAGTTCTTC. Variable domain in full (rest from reference TRBV28 and TRBJ2-1): DVKVTQSSRYLVKRTGEKVFLECVQDMDHENMFWYRQDPGLGLRLIYFSYDVKMKEKGDIPEGYSVSREKKERFSLILESASTNQTSMYLCASRLSDGWSYNEQFFGPGTRLTVL.

On this clone: This sample also contains other DNA sequences that code for the same CDR3. The V gene is TRBV11-2, the J gene TRBJ2-7; D is perhaps TRBD1 (6 bases). This CDR3 spans 14 amino acids. V was trimmed by 1 base and J by 3 bases, leaving 10 bases between them. CDR1 and CDR2 from the germline V gene are SGHAT and FQNNGV. The CDR3 is CASSLVGRGYEQYF. The CDR3 DNA reads TGTGCCAGCAGCTTAGTTGGCAGGGGCTACGAGCAGTACTTC.

The chain has TRBV9 and TRBJ2-1; 7 nucleotides line up with TRBD1. V lost 6 bases and J lost 4; bases outside the gene matches: 16. Germline lookup yields CDR1 SGDLS and CDR2 YYNGEE. This CDR3 region has 17 residues. CDR3 amino acids: CASTFSQGMVGYNEQFF. The CDR3 region has the DNA TGTGCCAGCACCTTCTCACAGGGGATGGTGGGGTACAATGAGCAGTTCTTC.

CDR3 sequence reads: CASSDSHLGVRGEQFF. The CDR3 DNA reads as TGTGCCAGCAGTGACTCCCACCTAGGGGTCCGGGGTGAGCAGTTCTTC. V is TRBV6-4 and J is TRBJ2-1, with D perhaps matching TRBD1 or TRBD2 (5 bases each). V lost 0 bases, J lost 9 bases, and 18 bases lay in between. Germline CDR1 MRHNA, CDR2 SNTAGT. The CDR3 is 16 amino acids.

The chain carries TRBV2 and TRBJ2-7, with D maybe TRBD2 (6 bases). The CDR3 sequence is 16 residues long. CDR1 is SNHLY and CDR2 is FYNNEI in the germline V gene. The ends were cut back, 3 bases at V and 1 base at J, with 16 bases in the middle. In nucleotides, the CDR3 is TGTGCCAGCAGTGAGGTTGGTCTAGCGTCTTCCTACGAGCAGTACTTC. Its translation is CASSEVGLASSYEQYF. Full variable domain (missing parts from reference TRBV2 and TRBJ2-7): EPEVTQTPSHQVTQMGQEVILRCVPISNHLYFYWYRQILGQKVEFLVSFYNNEISEKSEIFDDQFSVERPDGSNFTLKIRSTKLEDSAMYFCASSEVGLASSYEQYFGPGTRLTVT.